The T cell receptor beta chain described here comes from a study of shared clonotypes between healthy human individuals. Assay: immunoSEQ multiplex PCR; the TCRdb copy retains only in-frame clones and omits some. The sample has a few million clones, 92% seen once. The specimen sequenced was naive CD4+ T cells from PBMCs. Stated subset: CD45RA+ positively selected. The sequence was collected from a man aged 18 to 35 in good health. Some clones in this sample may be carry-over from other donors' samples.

The CDR3 loop is CASIPGQGLAGALHEQYF. The CDR3 DNA is TGTGCCAGCATTCCGGGACAGGGACTAGCGGGAGCTCTGCACGAGCAGTACTTC. The V call is TRBV27, the J call TRBJ2-7; TRBD2 aligns across 14 bases. Germline V gene data show CDR1 as MNHEY and CDR2 as SMNVEV (reference sequence). The J segment lost 5 bases and the V segment lost 7 bases, leaving 16 bases of the junction unmatched. The CDR3 has 18 residues.